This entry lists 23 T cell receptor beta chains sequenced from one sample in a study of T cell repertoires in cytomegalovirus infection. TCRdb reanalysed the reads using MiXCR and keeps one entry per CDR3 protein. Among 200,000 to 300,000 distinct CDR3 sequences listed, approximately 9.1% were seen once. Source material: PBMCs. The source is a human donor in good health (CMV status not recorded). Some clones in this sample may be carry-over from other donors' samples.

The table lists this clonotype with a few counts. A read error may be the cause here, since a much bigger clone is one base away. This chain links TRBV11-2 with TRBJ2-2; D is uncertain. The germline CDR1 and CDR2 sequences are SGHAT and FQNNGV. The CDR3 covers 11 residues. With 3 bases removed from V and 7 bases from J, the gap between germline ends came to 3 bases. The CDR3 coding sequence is TGTGCCAGCAGCTTTTTCGGGGAGCTGTTTTTT. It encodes CASSFFGELFF.

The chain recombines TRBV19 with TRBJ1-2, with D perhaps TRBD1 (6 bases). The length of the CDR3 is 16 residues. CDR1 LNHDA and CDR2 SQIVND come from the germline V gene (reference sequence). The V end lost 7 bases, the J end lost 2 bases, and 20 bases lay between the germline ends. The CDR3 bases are TGTGCCAGTACCCTCTGGGGCGTCACAGGGAACTATGGCTACACCTTC. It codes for CASTLWGVTGNYGYTF.

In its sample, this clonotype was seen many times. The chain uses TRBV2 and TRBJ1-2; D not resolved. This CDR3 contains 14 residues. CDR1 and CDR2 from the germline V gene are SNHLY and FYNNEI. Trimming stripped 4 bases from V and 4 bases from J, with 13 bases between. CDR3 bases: TGTGCCAGCAGTGTAGGTTCCAGACCCTATGGCTACACCTTC. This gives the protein CASSVGSRPYGYTF.

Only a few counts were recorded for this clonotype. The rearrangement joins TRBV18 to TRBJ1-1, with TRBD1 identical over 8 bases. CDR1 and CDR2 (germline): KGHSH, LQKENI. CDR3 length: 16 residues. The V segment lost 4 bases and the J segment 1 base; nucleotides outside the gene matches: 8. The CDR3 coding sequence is TGTGCCAGCTCACGCGACCGGGACAGGCCGAACACTGAAGCTTTCTTT. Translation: CASSRDRDRPNTEAFF.

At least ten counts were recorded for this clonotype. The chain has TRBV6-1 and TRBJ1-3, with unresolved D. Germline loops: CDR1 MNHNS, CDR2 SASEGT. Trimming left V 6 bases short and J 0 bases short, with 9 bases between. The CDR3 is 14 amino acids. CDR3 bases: TGTGCCAGCAGAGAGATTATCTCTGGAAACACCATATATTTT. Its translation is CASREIISGNTIYF.

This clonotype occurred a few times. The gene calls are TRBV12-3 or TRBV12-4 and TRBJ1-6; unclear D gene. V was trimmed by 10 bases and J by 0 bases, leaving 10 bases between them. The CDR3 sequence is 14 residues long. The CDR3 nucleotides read TGTGCCACCCGGAGGAGCTCCTATAATTCACCCCTCCACTTT. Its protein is CATRRSSYNSPLHF.

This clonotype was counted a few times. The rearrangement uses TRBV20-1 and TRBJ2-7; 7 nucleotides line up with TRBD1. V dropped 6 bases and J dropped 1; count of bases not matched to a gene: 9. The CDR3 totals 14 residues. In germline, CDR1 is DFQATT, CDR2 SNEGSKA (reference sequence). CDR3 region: CSATGSIASYEQYF. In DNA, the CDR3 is TGCAGTGCGACAGGGTCAATAGCTTCCTACGAGCAGTACTTC.

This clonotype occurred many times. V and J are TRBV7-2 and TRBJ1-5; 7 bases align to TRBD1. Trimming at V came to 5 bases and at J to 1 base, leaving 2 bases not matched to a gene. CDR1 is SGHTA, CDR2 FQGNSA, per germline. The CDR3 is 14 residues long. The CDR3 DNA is TGTGCCAGCAGCCCGGACAGGAGCAATCAGCCCCAGCATTTT. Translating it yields CASSPDRSNQPQHF.

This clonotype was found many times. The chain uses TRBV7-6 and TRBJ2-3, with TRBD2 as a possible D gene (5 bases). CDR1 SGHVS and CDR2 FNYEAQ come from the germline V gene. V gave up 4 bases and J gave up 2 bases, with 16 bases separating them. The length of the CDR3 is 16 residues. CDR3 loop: CASSSQSTGFTDTQYF. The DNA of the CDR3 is TGTGCCAGCAGCTCACAAAGCACGGGATTCACAGATACGCAGTATTTT. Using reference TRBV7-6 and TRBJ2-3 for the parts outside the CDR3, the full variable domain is GAGVSQSPRYKVTKRGQDVALRCDPISGHVSLYWYRQALGQGPEFLTYFNYEAQQDKSGLPNDRFSAERPEGSISTLTIQRTEQRDSAMYRCASSSQSTGFTDTQYFGPGTRLTVL.

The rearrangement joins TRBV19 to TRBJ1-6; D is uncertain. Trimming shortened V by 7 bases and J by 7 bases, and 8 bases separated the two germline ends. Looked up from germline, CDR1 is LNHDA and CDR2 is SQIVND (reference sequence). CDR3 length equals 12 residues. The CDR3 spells CASTKQNSPLHF. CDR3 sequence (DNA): TGTGCCAGTACAAAACAGAATTCACCCCTCCACTTT.

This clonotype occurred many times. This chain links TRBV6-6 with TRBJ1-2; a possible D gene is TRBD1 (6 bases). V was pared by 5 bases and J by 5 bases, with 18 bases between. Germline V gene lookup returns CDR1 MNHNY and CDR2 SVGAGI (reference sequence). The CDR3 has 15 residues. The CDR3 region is CASSLAGGQLYGYTF. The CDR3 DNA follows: TGTGCCAGCAGTCTTGCCGGGGGGCAATTGTATGGCTACACCTTC.

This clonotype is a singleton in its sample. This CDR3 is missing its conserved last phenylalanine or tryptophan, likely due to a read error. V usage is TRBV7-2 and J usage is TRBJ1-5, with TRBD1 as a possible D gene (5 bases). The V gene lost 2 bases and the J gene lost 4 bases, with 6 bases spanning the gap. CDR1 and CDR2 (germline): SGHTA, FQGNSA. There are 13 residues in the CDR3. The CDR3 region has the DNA TGTGCCAGCAGCTTAAGGGGAAATCAGCCCCAGCATTAT. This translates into CASSLRGNQPQHY.

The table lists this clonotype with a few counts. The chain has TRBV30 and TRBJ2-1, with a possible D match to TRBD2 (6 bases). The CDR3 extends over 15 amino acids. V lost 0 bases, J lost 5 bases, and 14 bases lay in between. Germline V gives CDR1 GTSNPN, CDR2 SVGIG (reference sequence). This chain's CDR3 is CAWSVGTSRNNEQFF. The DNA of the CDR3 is TGTGCCTGGAGTGTAGGAACTAGCAGAAACAATGAGCAGTTCTTC.

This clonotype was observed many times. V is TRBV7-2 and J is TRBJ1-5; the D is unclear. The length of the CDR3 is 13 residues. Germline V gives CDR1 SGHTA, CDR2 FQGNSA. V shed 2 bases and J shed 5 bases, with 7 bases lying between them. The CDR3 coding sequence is TGTGCCAGCAGCTTAAACGGCGATCAGCCCCAGCATTTT. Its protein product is CASSLNGDQPQHF.

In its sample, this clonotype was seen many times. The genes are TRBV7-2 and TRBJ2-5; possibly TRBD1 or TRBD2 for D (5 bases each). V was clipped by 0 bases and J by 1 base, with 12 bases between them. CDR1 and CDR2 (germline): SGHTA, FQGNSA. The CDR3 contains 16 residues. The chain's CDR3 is CASSLAGVRAQETQYF. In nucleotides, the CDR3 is TGTGCCAGCAGCTTAGCGGGGGTACGGGCCCAAGAGACCCAGTACTTC.

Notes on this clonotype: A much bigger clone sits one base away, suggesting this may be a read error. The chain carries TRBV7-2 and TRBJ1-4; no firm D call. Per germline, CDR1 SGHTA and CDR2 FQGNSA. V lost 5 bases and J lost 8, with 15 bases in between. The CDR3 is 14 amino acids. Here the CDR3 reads CASSTPGKGEKLFF. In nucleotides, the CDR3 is TGTGCCAGCAGCACCCCGGGAAAAGGGGAAAAACTGTTTTTT.

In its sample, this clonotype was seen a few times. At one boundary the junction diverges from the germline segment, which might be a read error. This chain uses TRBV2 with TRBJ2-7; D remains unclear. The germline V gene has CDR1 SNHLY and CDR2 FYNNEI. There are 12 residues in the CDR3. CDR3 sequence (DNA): TGTGCCACCTCGGACGTCTCGGATCTCATTCATTTC. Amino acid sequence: CATSDVSDLIHF.

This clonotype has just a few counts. CDR3: CASSRPVGGSYEQYF. CDR3 DNA sequence: TGCGCCAGCAGTCGACCAGTCGGGGGTTCCTACGAGCAGTACTTC. The chain is built from TRBV23-1 and TRBJ2-7, with D tentatively TRBD2 (6 bases). TRBV23-1 is an ORF, with its function uncertain. Deletions cut 4 bases from V and 1 base from J, with 14 bases between. This CDR3 is 15 amino acids long.

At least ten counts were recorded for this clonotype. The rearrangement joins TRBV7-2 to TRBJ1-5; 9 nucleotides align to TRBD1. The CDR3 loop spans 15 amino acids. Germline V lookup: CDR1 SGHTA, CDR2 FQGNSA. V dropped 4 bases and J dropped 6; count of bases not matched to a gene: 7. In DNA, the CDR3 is TGTGCCAGCAGCTCCGGGACAGGGAATACTCAGCCCCAGCATTTT. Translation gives CASSSGTGNTQPQHF. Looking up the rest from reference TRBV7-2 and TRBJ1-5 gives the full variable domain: GAGVSQSPSNKVTEKGKDVELRCDPISGHTALYWYRQSLGQGLEFLIYFQGNSAPDKSGLPSDRFSAERTGGSVSTLTIQRTQQEDSAVYLCASSSGTGNTQPQHFGDGTRLSIL.

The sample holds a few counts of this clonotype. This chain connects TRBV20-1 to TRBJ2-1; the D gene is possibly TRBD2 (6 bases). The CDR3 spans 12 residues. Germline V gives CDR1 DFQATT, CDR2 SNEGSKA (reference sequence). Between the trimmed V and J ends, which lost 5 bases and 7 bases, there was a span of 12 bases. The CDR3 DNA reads TGCAGTGCTGGGGGACTTAATAATGAGCAGTTCTTC. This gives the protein CSAGGLNNEQFF.

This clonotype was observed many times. CDR3 region: CSASHGSRANTEAFF. DNA for the CDR3: TGCAGTGCTAGCCACGGGTCGAGGGCGAACACTGAAGCTTTCTTT. This chain uses TRBV20-1 with TRBJ1-1; D gene uncertain. In germline, CDR1 is DFQATT, CDR2 SNEGSKA (reference sequence). Trimming stripped 3 bases from V and 1 base from J, with 15 bases between. This CDR3 comprises 15 residues.

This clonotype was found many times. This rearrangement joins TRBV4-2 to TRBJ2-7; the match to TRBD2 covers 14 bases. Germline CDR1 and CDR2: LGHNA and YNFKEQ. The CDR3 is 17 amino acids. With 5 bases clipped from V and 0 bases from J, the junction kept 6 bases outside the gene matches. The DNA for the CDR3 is TGTGCCAGCAGCTCGACTAGCGGGGGGGCGGACTCCTACGAGCAGTACTTC. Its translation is CASSSTSGGADSYEQYF.

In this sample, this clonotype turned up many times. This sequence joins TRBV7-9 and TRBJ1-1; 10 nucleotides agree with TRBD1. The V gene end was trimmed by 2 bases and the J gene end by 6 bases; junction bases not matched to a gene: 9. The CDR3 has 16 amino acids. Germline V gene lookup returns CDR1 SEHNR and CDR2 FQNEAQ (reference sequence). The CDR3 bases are TGTGCCAGCAGCTTAAGACAGGGGGCGTTCAAAGCTGAAGCTTTCTTT. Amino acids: CASSLRQGAFKAEAFF.